The rows below give T cell receptor beta chains drawn from one sample of a study of Graves' ophthalmopathy and Graves' hyperthyroidism. TCRdb called the multiplex PCR reads again in MiXCR, with one record for every CDR3 protein. The sample lists over a million distinct CDR3 sequences, less than 45% occurring once. Sequenced material: peripheral blood or thyroid tissue (not recorded which). Every receptor here comes from an adult man with Graves' hyperthyroidism. CDR3s leave out the opening cysteine and the closing phenylalanine or tryptophan. Each record gives: V gene, D gene, CDR3 protein. A D gene is named only where the DNA matches it firmly.

V: TRBV7-2
D: NA
CDR3: ASSPGPTGYEQY

V: TRBV11-2
D: TRBD2
CDR3: ASSLVGGSYETQY

V: TRBV10-3
D: NA
CDR3: ATGRSDYGYT

V: TRBV25-1
D: NA
CDR3: ASSPYREAGYGYT

V: TRBV7-2
D: NA
CDR3: ASSDGRGHRNTEAF

V: TRBV10-3
D: TRBD2
CDR3: ASSEAGGLSYQETQY

V: TRBV4-1
D: TRBD2
CDR3: ASSQEYGTSGSQETQY

V: TRBV29-1
D: NA
CDR3: SGSGTNLDEQY

V: TRBV20-1
D: TRBD1
CDR3: SAPRTGGNTIY

V: TRBV12-3/TRBV12-4
D: NA
CDR3: ASTAGGQYYGYT

V: TRBV18
D: NA
CDR3: ASSPQPKVDTEAF

V: TRBV11-2
D: TRBD1
CDR3: ASSPGQGTNEQY

V: TRBV10-3
D: NA
CDR3: AISGVGVHYEQY

V: TRBV20-1
D: TRBD1
CDR3: SAQGPGQGSEKLF

V: TRBV7-8
D: NA
CDR3: ASSLSGAQAYEQY

V: TRBV9
D: NA
CDR3: ASSPRGGGKSEAF

V: TRBV20-1
D: NA
CDR3: SARGGFRVNTEAF

V: TRBV6-5
D: TRBD1
CDR3: ASSYRDRAFHTEAF

V: TRBV6-5
D: NA
CDR3: ASSPDSFSGANVLT

V: TRBV2
D: NA
CDR3: ARGGRTVKETQY

V: TRBV2
D: NA
CDR3: ASSPEGGAELF

V: TRBV7-2
D: TRBD2
CDR3: ASSRIAGGISYEQY

V: TRBV12-3/TRBV12-4
D: NA
CDR3: ASSPSGGPDKYEQY

V: TRBV6-6
D: NA
CDR3: ASSLSPSTSYGYT

V: TRBV15
D: NA
CDR3: ASSFSSPGTQY

V: TRBV9
D: NA
CDR3: ASSPRAGNANTGELF

V: TRBV7-9
D: NA
CDR3: ASSLAQGDEQY

V: TRBV5-5
D: NA
CDR3: ASSSLDGGNEKLF

V: TRBV29-1
D: NA
CDR3: SSSGTANTEAF

V: TRBV4-1
D: NA
CDR3: ASSPVRPSYEQY

V: TRBV6-5
D: NA
CDR3: ASIGWSSYEQY

V: TRBV5-1
D: NA
CDR3: ASSLALGGPGNTIY

V: TRBV2
D: NA
CDR3: ASSVGRGGYGYT

V: TRBV29-1
D: TRBD1
CDR3: SVGTGASSNQPQH

V: TRBV19
D: TRBD1
CDR3: ASRAGTGINTGELF

V: TRBV12-3/TRBV12-4
D: NA
CDR3: ASSLTRASETQY

V: TRBV29-1
D: NA
CDR3: SVGGGNYGYTIY

V: TRBV6-5
D: TRBD1
CDR3: ASKPRQGNTEAF

V: TRBV4-1
D: TRBD1
CDR3: ASSPRTGRSSYNSPLH

V: TRBV20-1
D: NA
CDR3: SAPTRTANYGYT